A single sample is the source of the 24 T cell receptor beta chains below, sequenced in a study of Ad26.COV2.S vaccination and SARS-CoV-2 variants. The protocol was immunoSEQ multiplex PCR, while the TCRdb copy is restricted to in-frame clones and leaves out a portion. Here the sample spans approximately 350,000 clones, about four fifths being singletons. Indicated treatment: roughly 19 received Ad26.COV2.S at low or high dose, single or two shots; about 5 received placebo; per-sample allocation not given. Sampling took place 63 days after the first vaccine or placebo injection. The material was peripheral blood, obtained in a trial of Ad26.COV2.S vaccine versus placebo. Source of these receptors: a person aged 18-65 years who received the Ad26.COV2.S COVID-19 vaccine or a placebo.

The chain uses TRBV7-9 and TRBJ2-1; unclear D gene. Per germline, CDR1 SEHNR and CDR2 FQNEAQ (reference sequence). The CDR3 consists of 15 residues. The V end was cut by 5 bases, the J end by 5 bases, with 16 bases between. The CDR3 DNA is TGTGCCAGCAGCCACCCGGTTGTTAGGGACAATGAGCAGTTCTTC. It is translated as CASSHPVVRDNEQFF.

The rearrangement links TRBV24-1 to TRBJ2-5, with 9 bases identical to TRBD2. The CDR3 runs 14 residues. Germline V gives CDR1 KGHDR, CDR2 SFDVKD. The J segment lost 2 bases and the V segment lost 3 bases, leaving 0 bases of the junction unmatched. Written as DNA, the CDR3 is TGTGCCACCAGTGATCTAGCGGGGCAAGAGACCCAGTACTTC. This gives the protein CATSDLAGQETQYF.

DNA for the CDR3: TGTGCCAGCAGCTCAAGCTTTAAGCTGGGAGAGCAGTTCTTC. The encoded protein is CASSSSFKLGEQFF. V gene TRBV7-2 combines with J gene TRBJ2-1; no firm D call. This CDR3 has 14 residues. With 4 bases removed from V and 10 bases from J, the gap between germline ends came to 17 bases. Germline CDR1 and CDR2: SGHTA and FQGNSA.

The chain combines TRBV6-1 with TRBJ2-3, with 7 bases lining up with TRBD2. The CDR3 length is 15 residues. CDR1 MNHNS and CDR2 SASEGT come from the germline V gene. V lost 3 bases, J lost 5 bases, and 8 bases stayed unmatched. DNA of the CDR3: TGTGCCAGCAGTGAGCGGGGGTTTAAGATAGATACGCAGTATTTT. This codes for CASSERGFKIDTQYF.

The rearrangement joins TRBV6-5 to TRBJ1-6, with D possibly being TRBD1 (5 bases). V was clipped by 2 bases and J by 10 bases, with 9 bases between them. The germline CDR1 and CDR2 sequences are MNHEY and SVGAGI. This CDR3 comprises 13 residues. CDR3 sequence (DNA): TGTGCCAGCAGTTACCAGGGAGGCTCACCCCTCCACTTT. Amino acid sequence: CASSYQGGSPLHF.

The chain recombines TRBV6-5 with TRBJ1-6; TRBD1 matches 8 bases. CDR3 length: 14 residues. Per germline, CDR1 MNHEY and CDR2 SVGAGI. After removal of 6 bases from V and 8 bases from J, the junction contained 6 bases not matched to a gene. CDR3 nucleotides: TGTGCCAGCAGCCGGGACAGGACCTATTCACCCCTCCACTTT. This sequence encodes CASSRDRTYSPLHF.

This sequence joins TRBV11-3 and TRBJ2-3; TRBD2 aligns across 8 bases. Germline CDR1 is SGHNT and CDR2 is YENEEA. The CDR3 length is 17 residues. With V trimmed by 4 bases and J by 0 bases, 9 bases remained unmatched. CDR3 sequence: CASSYLSASGSTDTQYF. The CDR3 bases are TGTGCCAGCAGCTACTTATCGGCTAGCGGGAGCACAGATACGCAGTATTTT.

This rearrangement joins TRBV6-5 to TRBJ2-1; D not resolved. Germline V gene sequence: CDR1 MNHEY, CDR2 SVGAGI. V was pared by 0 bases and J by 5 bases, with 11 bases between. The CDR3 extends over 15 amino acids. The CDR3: CASSYSNWDHNEQFF. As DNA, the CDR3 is TGTGCCAGCAGTTACTCGAATTGGGATCACAATGAGCAGTTCTTC.

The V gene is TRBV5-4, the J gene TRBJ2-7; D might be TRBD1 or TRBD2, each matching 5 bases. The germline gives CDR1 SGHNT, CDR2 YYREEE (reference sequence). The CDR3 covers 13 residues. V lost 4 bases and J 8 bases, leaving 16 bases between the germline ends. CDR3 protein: CASSTPGPVKQYF. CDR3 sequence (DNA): TGTGCCAGCAGCACACCGGGACCGGTGAAGCAGTACTTC.

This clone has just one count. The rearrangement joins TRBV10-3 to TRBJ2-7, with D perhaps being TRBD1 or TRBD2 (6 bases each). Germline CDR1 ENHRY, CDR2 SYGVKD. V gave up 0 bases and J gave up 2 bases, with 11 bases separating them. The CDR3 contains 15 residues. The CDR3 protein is CAISESGGGAYEQYF. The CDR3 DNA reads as TGTGCCATCAGTGAGTCCGGGGGCGGGGCCTACGAGCAGTACTTC.

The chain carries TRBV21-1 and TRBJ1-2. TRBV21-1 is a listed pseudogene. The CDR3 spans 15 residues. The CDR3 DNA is TGTGCCAGCAGCAAGATTAAGGCCCGTCACTATGGCTACACCTTC. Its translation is CASSKIKARHYGYTF.

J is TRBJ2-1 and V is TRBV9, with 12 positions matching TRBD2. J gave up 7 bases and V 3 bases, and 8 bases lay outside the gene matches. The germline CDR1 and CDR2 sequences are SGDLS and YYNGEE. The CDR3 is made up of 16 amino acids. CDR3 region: CASSAVTSGGLNEQFF. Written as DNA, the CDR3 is TGTGCCAGCAGCGCCGTCACTAGCGGGGGGTTGAATGAGCAGTTCTTC.

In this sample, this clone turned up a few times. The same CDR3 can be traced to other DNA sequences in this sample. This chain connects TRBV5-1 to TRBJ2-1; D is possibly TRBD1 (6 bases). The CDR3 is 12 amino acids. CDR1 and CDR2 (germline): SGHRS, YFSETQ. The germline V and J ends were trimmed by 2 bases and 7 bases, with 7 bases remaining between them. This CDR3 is CASSLQGNEQFF. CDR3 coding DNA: TGCGCCAGCAGCTTACAGGGAAATGAGCAGTTCTTC.

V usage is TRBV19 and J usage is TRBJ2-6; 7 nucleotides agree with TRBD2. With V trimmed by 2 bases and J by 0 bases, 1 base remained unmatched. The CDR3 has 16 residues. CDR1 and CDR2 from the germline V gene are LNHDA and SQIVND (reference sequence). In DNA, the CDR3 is TGTGCCAGTAGTATACGGGGGGTCTCTGGGGCCAACGTCCTGACTTTC. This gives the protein CASSIRGVSGANVLTF.

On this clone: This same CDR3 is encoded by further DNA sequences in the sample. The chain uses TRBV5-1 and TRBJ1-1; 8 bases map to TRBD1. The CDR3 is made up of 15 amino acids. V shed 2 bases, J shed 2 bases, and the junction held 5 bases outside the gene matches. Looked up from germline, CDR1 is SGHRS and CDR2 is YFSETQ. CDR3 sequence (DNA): TGCGCCAGCAGCTTCACCGGGACAGGCAACACTGAAGCTTTCTTT. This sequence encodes CASSFTGTGNTEAFF.

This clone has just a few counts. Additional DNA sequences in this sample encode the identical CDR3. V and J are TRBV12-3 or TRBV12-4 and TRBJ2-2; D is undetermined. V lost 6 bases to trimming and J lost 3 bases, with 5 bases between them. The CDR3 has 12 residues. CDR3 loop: CASSPDTGELFF. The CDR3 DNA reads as TGTGCCAGCAGCCCTGACACCGGGGAGCTGTTTTTT.

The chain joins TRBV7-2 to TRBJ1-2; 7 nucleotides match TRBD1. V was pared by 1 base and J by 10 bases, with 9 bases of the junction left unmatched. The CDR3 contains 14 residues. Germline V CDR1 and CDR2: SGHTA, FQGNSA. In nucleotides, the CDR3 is TGTGCCAGCAGCTTAGTAGGGACAGAGAATACCTACACCTTC. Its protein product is CASSLVGTENTYTF.

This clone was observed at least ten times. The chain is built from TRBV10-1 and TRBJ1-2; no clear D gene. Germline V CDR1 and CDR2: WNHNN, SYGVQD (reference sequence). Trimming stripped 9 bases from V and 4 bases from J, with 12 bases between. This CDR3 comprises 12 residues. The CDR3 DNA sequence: TGCGCCAGGCGACGGAGGGCCTATGGCTACACCTTC. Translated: CARRRRAYGYTF.

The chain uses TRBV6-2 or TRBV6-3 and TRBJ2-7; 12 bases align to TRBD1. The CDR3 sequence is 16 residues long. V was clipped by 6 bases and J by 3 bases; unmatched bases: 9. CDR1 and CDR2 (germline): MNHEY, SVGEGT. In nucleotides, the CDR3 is TGTGCCAGCAGCGGCCCGGGGACAGGGGGCAACTACGAGCAGTACTTC. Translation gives CASSGPGTGGNYEQYF.

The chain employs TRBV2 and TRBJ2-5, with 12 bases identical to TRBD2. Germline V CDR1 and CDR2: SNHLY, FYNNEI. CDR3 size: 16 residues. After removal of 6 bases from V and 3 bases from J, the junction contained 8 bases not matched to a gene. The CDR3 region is CASSPRTSGDKETQYF. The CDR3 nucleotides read TGTGCCAGCAGCCCACGGACTAGCGGGGACAAAGAGACCCAGTACTTC.

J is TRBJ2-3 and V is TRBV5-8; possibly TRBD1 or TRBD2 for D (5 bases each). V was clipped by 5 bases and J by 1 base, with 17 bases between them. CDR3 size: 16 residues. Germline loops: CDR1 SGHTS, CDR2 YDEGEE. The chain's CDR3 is CASRIRGAEGTDTQYF. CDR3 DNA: TGTGCCAGCAGGATACGAGGGGCGGAAGGCACAGATACGCAGTATTTT.

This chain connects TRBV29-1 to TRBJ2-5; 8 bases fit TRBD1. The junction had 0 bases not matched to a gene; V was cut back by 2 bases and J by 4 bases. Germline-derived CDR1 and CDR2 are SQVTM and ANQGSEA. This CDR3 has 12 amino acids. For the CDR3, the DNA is TGCAGCGTTGAACAGGGGGCAGAGACCCAGTACTTC. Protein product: CSVEQGAETQYF.

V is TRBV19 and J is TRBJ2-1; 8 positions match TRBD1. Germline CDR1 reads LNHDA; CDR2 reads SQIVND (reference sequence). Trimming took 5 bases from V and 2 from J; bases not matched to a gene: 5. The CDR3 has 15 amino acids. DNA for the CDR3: TGTGCCAGTAGTTCCAGGGGGCCCCCCTACAATGAGCAGTTCTTC. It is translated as CASSSRGPPYNEQFF.

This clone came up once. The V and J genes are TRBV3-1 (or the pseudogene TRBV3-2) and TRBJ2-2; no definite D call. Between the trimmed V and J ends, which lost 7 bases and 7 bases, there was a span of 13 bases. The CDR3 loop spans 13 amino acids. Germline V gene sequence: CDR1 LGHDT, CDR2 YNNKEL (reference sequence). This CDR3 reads CASTPQWGGELFF. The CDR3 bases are TGTGCCAGCACCCCTCAGTGGGGCGGGGAGCTGTTTTTT.